This T cell receptor beta chain came from a study of control samples from healthy donors and cancer patients (dated by TCRdb to the early 2020s). To note about this clone: What this receptor recognizes is not known. Within one base of it there is no much larger clone, and no base qualities were kept.

Receptor amplification or capture employed the immunoSEQ multiplex PCR assay. TCRdb took over this immuneACCESS table, retaining in-frame rearrangements with V and J assigned. Such tables are incomplete; in checked studies, under half of the missing clones stem from an unresolved V gene, and the remainder is unexplained. The table for this sample lists 50,000 or so clones; 80% to 90% of them were counted only once. About 2.8% of the sample comes from the top ten. This TCR was recovered from a woman aged 50 to 60 with lung cancer. Sequences were obtained from PBMCs.

The CDR3 here reads CAISENGVNTEAFF. The nucleotide sequence reads as follows: TGTGCCATCAGTGAAAATGGGGTGAACACTGAAGCTTTCTTT. The chain is encoded by TRBV10-3 joined to TRBJ1-1; no D gene can be assigned with confidence. Cut back by 3 bases and 0 bases, the V and J ends lie 8 bases apart. Including cysteine and phenylalanine, the CDR3 has 14 amino acids. Only the CDR3 DNA stays, 42 bases, in frame from base 1. Based on the germline V gene, the CDR1 and CDR2 sequences are ENHRY and SYGVKD.